These 18 T cell receptor beta chains originate from one sample sequenced in a study of breast tumors, draining lymph nodes, adjacent tissues (dated by TCRdb to 2016 to 2017). The lymph node samples were taken from the axillary draining lymph nodes of breast cancer patients. Preparation of the library involved multiplex PCR. TCRdb records Illumina HiSeq 2000 as the sequencer. TCRdb ran its own pipeline on the public reads, namely fastp trimming at Q25 and MiXCR clone calling, and kept in-frame beta chains. A single entry per CDR3 protein holds the most common genes and DNA from its merged rows. The sample table contains about 100,000 distinct CDR3 sequences; only one count was recorded for over 20% of them. The ten most abundant clones make up approximately 1.2% of the sample. The sample was axillary lymph node tissue. All receptors derive from a female donor with breast cancer. Some clones in this sample may be carry-over from other donors' samples.

About this clonotype itself: This clone may be a read error of a much larger clone one base away. V is TRBV19 and J is TRBJ2-1, with D possibly called TRBD1 or TRBD2 (5 bases each). The germline V gene has CDR1 LNHDA and CDR2 SQIVND (reference sequence). The CDR3 totals 17 residues. In nucleotides, the CDR3 is TGTGCCAGTAGTAAAGTCGGGGCAGTCAGGTCCTACAATGGGCAGTTCTTC. Encoded protein: CASSKVGAVRSYNGQFF. The full variable domain, completed using reference TRBV19 and TRBJ2-1, is DGGITQSPKYLFRKEGQNVTLSCEQNLNHDAMYWYRQDPGQGLRLIYYSQIVNDFQKGDIAEGYSVSREKKESFPLTVTSAQKNPTAFYLCASSKVGAVRSYNGQFFGPGTRLTVL.

A word on this clonotype: Being one base from a much bigger clone, this may be a read error. The V call is TRBV19, the J call TRBJ2-2, with D perhaps being TRBD1 or TRBD2 (5 bases each). CDR1 LNHDA and CDR2 SQIVND come from the germline V gene (reference sequence). The CDR3 length is 11 residues. The CDR3 coding sequence is TGTGCCAGTAGGGGGACCGGGGAGCTGCTTTTT. It encodes CASRGTGELLF.

In its sample, this clonotype was seen a few times. V gene TRBV7-2 combines with J gene TRBJ1-1, with D maybe TRBD1 (5 bases). Germline V gene lookup returns CDR1 SGHTA and CDR2 FQGNSA. CDR3 length: 14 residues. V was shortened by 3 bases and J by 3 bases, with 11 bases between the two germline ends. The CDR3 DNA reads as TGTGCCAGCAGCTTCATGCCCAGGGACACTGAAGCTTTCTTT. This sequence encodes CASSFMPRDTEAFF.

This clonotype showed up many times. The chain recombines TRBV2 with TRBJ2-3, with 9 bases fitting TRBD1. There are 13 residues in the CDR3. V dropped 11 bases and J dropped 2; count of bases not matched to a gene: 5. CDR1 and CDR2 (germline): SNHLY, FYNNEI. CDR3 sequence (DNA): TGTGCCTGCCGGGACAGGGACACAGATACGCAGTATTTT. Protein: CACRDRDTDTQYF.

This clonotype was observed many times. The J gene is TRBJ2-1, the V gene TRBV7-9, with D maybe TRBD1 (5 bases). V lost 1 base and J 3 bases, leaving 16 bases between the germline ends. Per the germline V gene, CDR1 is SEHNR and CDR2 is FQNEAQ (reference sequence). The CDR3 has 17 amino acids. CDR3 coding DNA: TGTGCCAGCAGCTTAGGACAGACCATTTCTCTCTACAATGAGCAGTTCTTC. Protein product: CASSLGQTISLYNEQFF.

The V call is TRBV18, the J call TRBJ1-4; TRBD1 agrees at 7 bases. The CDR3 consists of 17 residues. CDR1 is KGHSH, CDR2 LQKENI, per germline. V dropped 4 bases and J dropped 3; count of bases not matched to a gene: 11. CDR3: CASSLRQGFKSNEKLFF. For the CDR3, the DNA is TGTGCCAGCTCACTCAGACAGGGCTTCAAGTCTAATGAAAAACTGTTTTTT.

This clonotype was counted a few times. The rearrangement uses TRBV18 and TRBJ1-5; 7 bases map to TRBD1. The CDR3 is 14 amino acids. V shed 6 bases, J shed 1 base, and the junction held 3 bases outside the gene matches. CDR1 is KGHSH and CDR2 is LQKENI in the germline V gene. CDR3 in amino acids: CASSVDRSNQPQHF. For the CDR3, the DNA is TGTGCCAGCTCCGTGGACAGGAGCAATCAGCCCCAGCATTTT.

Concerning this clonotype: This may be a read error: a much more frequent sequence differs by one nucleotide. The CDR3 carries no conserved terminal phenylalanine or tryptophan, so it likely arises from a read error. The rearrangement links TRBV5-1 to TRBJ1-2; 8 bases match TRBD1. The CDR3 totals 16 residues. V trimming: 2 bases; J trimming: 4 bases; junction bases outside the gene matches: 10. Germline values: CDR1 SGHRS, CDR2 YFSETQ. The CDR3 nucleotides read TGCGCCAGCAGCTTCGCCCCGGGACAGGCAATCTATGGCTACACCATC. Amino acids: CASSFAPGQAIYGYTI.

This clonotype was observed at least ten times. J is TRBJ2-7 and V is TRBV14; 7 bases are shared with TRBD1. CDR1 is SGHDN and CDR2 is FVKESK in the germline V gene. Trimming took 1 base from V and 2 from J; bases not matched to a gene: 5. CDR3 length: 15 amino acids. The CDR3 spells CASSQGGTATYEQYF. In nucleotides, the CDR3 is TGTGCCAGCAGCCAAGGAGGGACAGCGACCTACGAGCAGTACTTC.

V usage is TRBV12-5 and J usage is TRBJ1-6, with unresolved D. The CDR3 sequence is 13 residues long. Deletions cut 6 bases from V and 9 bases from J, with 12 bases between. The germline V gene encodes CDR1 LGHNT and CDR2 FRNRAP. The CDR3 sequence is CASGGGTSSPLHF. Here the CDR3 DNA reads TGTGCTAGTGGGGGCGGAACAAGTTCACCCCTCCACTTT.

This clonotype was detected ten times or more. This chain uses TRBV11-2 with TRBJ1-3, with D possibly TRBD1 on 5 matching bases. This CDR3 region has 15 residues. Germline V gene lookup returns CDR1 SGHAT and CDR2 FQNNGV. Deletions cut 1 base from V and 2 bases from J, with 9 bases between. This CDR3 is CASSLVQGTGNTIYF. The DNA of the CDR3 is TGTGCCAGCAGCTTAGTGCAGGGCACTGGAAACACCATATATTTT.

This clonotype has at least ten counts. The V gene is TRBV7-2, the J gene TRBJ1-6; D perhaps matches TRBD1 (6 bases). Germline loops: CDR1 SGHTA, CDR2 FQGNSA. The CDR3 is 15 amino acids. V dropped 5 bases and J dropped 6 bases, with 14 bases sitting between them. CDR3 in amino acids: CASSVGRGGNSPLHF. The CDR3 bases are TGTGCCAGCAGCGTGGGGAGGGGGGGTAATTCACCCCTCCACTTT.

This clonotype was recorded at least ten times. The chain employs TRBV6-6 and TRBJ2-3, with 8 nucleotides matching TRBD1. Unmatched junction bases numbered 12, after V lost 7 bases and J lost 9 bases. The germline CDR1 and CDR2 sequences are MNHNY and SVGAGI (reference sequence). The CDR3 has 14 residues. In DNA, the CDR3 is TGTGCCAGCACCGGACAGGGAGTCGATGGAACGCAGTATTTT. Protein product: CASTGQGVDGTQYF.

In its sample, this clonotype was seen once. A much larger clone differs by one base, so this may be a read error. This sequence joins TRBV4-2 and TRBJ2-1, with TRBD2 matching over 10 bases. The CDR3 covers 16 residues. Germline lookup yields CDR1 LGHNA and CDR2 YNFKEQ. CDR3 bases: TGTGCCAGCAGTCACGATGCACTAGCGGGAACGAATGAGCAGCTCTTC. As protein: CASSHDALAGTNEQLF.

The sample holds a few counts of this clonotype. The V gene is TRBV4-2, the J gene TRBJ2-1; the match to TRBD2 covers 11 bases. V shed 4 bases, J shed 6 bases, and the junction held 14 bases outside the gene matches. The CDR3 length is 18 residues. Germline V gene sequence: CDR1 LGHNA, CDR2 YNFKEQ. The DNA of the CDR3 is TGTGCCAGCAGCCGAGAATCGTCCGGGACTAGCGGTTTCAATGAGCAGTTCTTC. Translating gives CASSRESSGTSGFNEQFF.

This clonotype has at least ten counts. This chain connects TRBV7-6 to TRBJ2-6; D possibly uses TRBD1 or TRBD2 (7 bases each). Trimming took 5 bases from V and 4 from J, leaving 18 bases between them. Germline CDR1 SGHVS, CDR2 FNYEAQ. This CDR3 has 17 amino acids. Here the CDR3 reads CASSPESGGVGANVLTF. The CDR3 DNA sequence: TGTGCCAGCAGCCCTGAATCAGGGGGGGTCGGGGCCAACGTCCTGACTTTC. Drawing the rest from reference TRBV7-6 and TRBJ2-6, the complete variable domain is GAGVSQSPRYKVTKRGQDVALRCDPISGHVSLYWYRQALGQGPEFLTYFNYEAQQDKSGLPNDRFSAERPEGSISTLTIQRTEQRDSAMYRCASSPESGGVGANVLTFGAGSRLTVL.

This clonotype has ten or more counts. The V gene is TRBV6-6, the J gene TRBJ1-3; D not certain. V dropped 7 bases and J dropped 6 bases, with 7 bases sitting between them. The germline CDR1 and CDR2 sequences are MNHNY and SVGAGI (reference sequence). The CDR3 is 11 residues long. The CDR3 here is CASTVENTIYF. For the CDR3, the DNA is TGTGCCAGCACCGTCGAAAACACCATATATTTT.

This chain links TRBV7-2 with TRBJ2-3; 7 bases are shared with TRBD1. This CDR3 is 16 amino acids long. V dropped 4 bases and J dropped 7; count of bases not matched to a gene: 14. Germline loops: CDR1 SGHTA, CDR2 FQGNSA. DNA of the CDR3: TGTGCCAGCAGCTCGAACTTAGGGGGCGGTGTGAATACGCAGTATTTT. Protein product: CASSSNLGGGVNTQYF.